This T cell receptor beta chain comes out of a study of patients and donors after allogeneic stem cell transplantation. TCRdb independently ran MiXCR on the RT-PCR reads; one entry per CDR3 protein. This table holds around 150,000 distinct CDR3 sequences, roughly two fifths found once. Trimming pared 4 bases from V and 7 bases from J, leaving 8 bases between. Germline loops: CDR1 MNHEY, CDR2 SMNVEV (reference sequence). The CDR3 is 12 residues long. The chain couples TRBV27 to TRBJ2-1; possible D gene TRBD2, 5 bases. Sequenced material: blood, either unsorted or a sorted T cell fraction (not recorded which). The TCR comes from a human donor who was either an allogeneic HSCT recipient or a stem cell or donor lymphocyte infusion donor (not recorded which). It is not recorded whose cells these are; they may come from a transplant donor. CDR3 bases: TGTGCCAGCAGTTACCCGGGGAATGAGCAGTTCTTC. The encoded protein is CASSYPGNEQFF.